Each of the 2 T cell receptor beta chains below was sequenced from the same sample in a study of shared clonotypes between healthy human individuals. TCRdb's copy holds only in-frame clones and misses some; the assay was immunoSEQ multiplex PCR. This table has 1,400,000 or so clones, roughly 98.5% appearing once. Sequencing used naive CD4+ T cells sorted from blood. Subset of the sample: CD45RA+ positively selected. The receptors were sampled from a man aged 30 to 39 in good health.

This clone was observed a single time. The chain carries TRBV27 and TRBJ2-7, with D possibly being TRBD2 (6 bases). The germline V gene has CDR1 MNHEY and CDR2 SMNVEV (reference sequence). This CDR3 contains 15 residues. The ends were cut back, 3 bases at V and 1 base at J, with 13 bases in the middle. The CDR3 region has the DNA TGTGCCAGCAGTTTTTTAGGGAGGAAGTCCTACGAGCAGTACTTC. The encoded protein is CASSFLGRKSYEQYF.

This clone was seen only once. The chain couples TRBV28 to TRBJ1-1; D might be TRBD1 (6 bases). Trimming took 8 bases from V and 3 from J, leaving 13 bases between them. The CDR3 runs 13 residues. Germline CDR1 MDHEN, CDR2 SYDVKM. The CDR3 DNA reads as TGTGCCAGCGCCCGGACAGCTTACACTGAAGCTTTCTTT. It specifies CASARTAYTEAFF.